The rows below give T cell receptor beta chains drawn from one sample of a study of early T cells in non-severe SARS-CoV-2 infection. Each CDR3 protein gets one entry after TCRdb re-called the 5' RACE reads with MiXCR. The sample carries tens of thousands of distinct CDR3 sequences, under 5% recorded once. The specimen sequenced was whole blood. The receptors were gathered from an adult who was a healthcare worker with PCR-confirmed SARS-CoV-2 infection or an uninfected control (not recorded which). CDR3s include the opening cysteine and the closing phenylalanine or tryptophan. A D gene is named only where the DNA matches it firmly. Rows may omit the clone size; those that give it use once, few, many or a size class.

j_gene: TRBJ2-3; d_gene: -; v_gene: TRBV5-1; abundance: few; CDR3aa: CASSLEMRSPDTQYF; CDR3nt: TGCGCCAGCAGCTTGGAAATGAGGTCTCCGGATACGCAGTATTTT
j_gene: TRBJ1-1; d_gene: -; v_gene: TRBV7-2; abundance: many; CDR3aa: CASSIVRKAEAFF; CDR3nt: TGTGCCAGCAGCATAGTACGGAAGGCTGAAGCTTTCTTT
j_gene: TRBJ1-2; d_gene: -; v_gene: TRBV7-2; abundance: many; CDR3aa: CASSLATTPNYGYTF; CDR3nt: TGTGCCAGCAGCTTGGCCACAACCCCTAACTATGGCTACACCTTC
j_gene: TRBJ2-1; d_gene: -; v_gene: TRBV14; abundance: many; CDR3aa: CASSQDIKLEQFF; CDR3nt: TGTGCCAGCAGCCAAGATATCAAGCTTGAGCAGTTCTTC
j_gene: TRBJ1-5; d_gene: -; v_gene: TRBV5-1; abundance: many; CDR3aa: CASSLEGGNQPQHF; CDR3nt: TGCGCCAGCAGCTTAGAGGGTGGCAATCAGCCCCAGCATTTT
j_gene: TRBJ2-7; d_gene: TRBD1; v_gene: TRBV7-9; abundance: many; CDR3aa: CASSSRQGREQYF; CDR3nt: TGTGCCAGCAGCTCCCGACAGGGACGGGAGCAGTACTTC
j_gene: TRBJ2-5; d_gene: TRBD1; v_gene: TRBV19; abundance: -; CDR3aa: CASSIVAGQGTSRETQYF; CDR3nt: TGTGCCAGTAGTATAGTCGCCGGACAGGGAACTTCCCGAGAGACCCAGTACTTC
j_gene: TRBJ2-7; d_gene: -; v_gene: TRBV20-1; abundance: many; CDR3aa: CSARADLQHSVWEQYF; CDR3nt: TGCAGTGCTAGAGCCGATTTACAGCACTCAGTTTGGGAGCAGTACTTC
j_gene: TRBJ1-2; d_gene: -; v_gene: TRBV18; abundance: -; CDR3aa: CASSPGTSGYGYTF; CDR3nt: TGTGCCAGCTCACCTGGTACGAGTGGTTATGGCTACACCTTC
j_gene: TRBJ2-3; d_gene: TRBD2; v_gene: TRBV7-2; abundance: few; CDR3aa: CASSLLAGGPRTQYF; CDR3nt: TGTGCCAGCAGCTTACTAGCGGGGGGGCCACGCACGCAGTATTTT
j_gene: TRBJ2-2; d_gene: -; v_gene: TRBV2; abundance: many; CDR3aa: CASSEDKNTGELFF; CDR3nt: TGTGCCAGCAGTGAGGACAAGAACACCGGGGAGCTGTTTTTT
j_gene: TRBJ1-5; d_gene: -; v_gene: TRBV7-2; abundance: many; CDR3aa: CASSSTGPSNQPQHF; CDR3nt: TGTGCCAGCAGCTCCACAGGGCCCTCCAATCAGCCCCAGCATTTT
j_gene: TRBJ1-1; d_gene: -; v_gene: TRBV18; abundance: few; CDR3aa: CASSPSSVGLNTEAFF; CDR3nt: TGTGCCAGCTCACCATCTTCGGTTGGGCTGAACACTGAAGCTTTCTTT
j_gene: TRBJ2-2; d_gene: -; v_gene: TRBV20-1; abundance: many; CDR3aa: CSARAATSKSTGELFF; CDR3nt: TGCAGTGCTAGAGCCGCGACTAGTAAATCAACCGGGGAGCTGTTTTTT
j_gene: TRBJ2-3; d_gene: TRBD1; v_gene: TRBV12-3/TRBV12-4; abundance: few; CDR3aa: CASSLNRGQGTDTQYF; CDR3nt: TGTGCCAGCAGCCTTAACAGGGGGCAGGGCACAGATACGCAGTATTTT
j_gene: TRBJ2-1; d_gene: -; v_gene: TRBV16; abundance: few; CDR3aa: CASSSGTGRYNEQFF; CDR3nt: TGTGCCAGCAGCAGCGGGACAGGCCGCTACAATGAGCAGTTCTTC
j_gene: TRBJ1-3; d_gene: TRBD1; v_gene: TRBV12-3/TRBV12-4; abundance: many; CDR3aa: CASSFRDRGLLYSGNTIYF; CDR3nt: TGTGCCAGCAGTTTCCGGGACAGGGGATTATTATACTCTGGAAACACCATATATTTT
j_gene: TRBJ2-3; d_gene: TRBD2; v_gene: TRBV4-1; abundance: many; CDR3aa: CASSPGTSGITDTQYF; CDR3nt: TGCGCCAGCAGCCCAGGGACTAGCGGGATCACAGATACGCAGTATTTT
j_gene: TRBJ2-2; d_gene: -; v_gene: TRBV5-6; abundance: many; CDR3aa: CASSSTTENTGELFF; CDR3nt: TGTGCCAGCAGCTCTACCACGGAGAACACCGGGGAGCTGTTTTTT
j_gene: TRBJ2-7; d_gene: -; v_gene: TRBV20-1; abundance: medium-sized; CDR3aa: CSAKTGRPGEQYF; CDR3nt: TGCAGTGCTAAGACAGGCCGCCCGGGGGAGCAGTACTTC
j_gene: TRBJ2-5; d_gene: -; v_gene: TRBV18; abundance: many; CDR3aa: CASSPPPGPGETQYF; CDR3nt: TGTGCCAGCTCACCGCCCCCAGGGCCCGGGGAGACCCAGTACTTC
j_gene: TRBJ1-1; d_gene: -; v_gene: TRBV9; abundance: few; CDR3aa: CASSALQNTEAFF; CDR3nt: TGTGCCAGCAGCGCTTTACAGAACACTGAAGCTTTCTTT